This passage covers 26 T cell receptor beta chains from one sample sequenced in a study of T cell responses to AZD1222 COVID-19 vaccine. Assay: immunoSEQ multiplex PCR; the TCRdb copy retains only in-frame clones and omits some. Of 100,000 to 150,000 clones listed, around 84% are singletons. Sequencing was performed on peripheral blood, taken on day 0 of AZD1222 vaccination. These receptors all stem from an adult in good health.

This chain connects TRBV5-1 to TRBJ2-3; TRBD1 matches 9 bases. Trimming removed 1 base from V and 4 bases from J; junction bases left unmatched: 7. Germline-derived CDR1 and CDR2 are SGHRS and YFSETQ. CDR3 length: 16 residues. The CDR3 loop reads CASSLSGTGFADTQYF. The CDR3 DNA follows: TGCGCCAGCAGCTTGTCCGGGACAGGGTTCGCAGATACGCAGTATTTT.

The chain couples TRBV30 to TRBJ1-1; tentative D call: TRBD1 (5 bases). CDR1 and CDR2 from the germline V gene are GTSNPN and SVGIG (reference sequence). This CDR3 is built from 13 residues. Between the trimmed V and J ends, which lost 4 bases and 1 base, there was a span of 10 bases. The chain's CDR3 is CAWNPTENTEAFF. Here the CDR3 DNA reads TGTGCCTGGAATCCGACAGAGAACACTGAAGCTTTCTTT.

The chain recombines TRBV4-3 with TRBJ1-2; D is undetermined. The CDR3 runs to 15 residues. Germline CDR1 is LGHNA and CDR2 is YSLEER. V was trimmed by 1 base and J by 3 bases, leaving 12 bases between them. CDR3 region: CASSQVWQNYYGYTF. In DNA form, the CDR3 reads TGCGCCAGCAGCCAAGTTTGGCAGAACTACTATGGCTACACCTTC.

V gene TRBV28 combines with J gene TRBJ1-2; D might be TRBD1 (5 bases). Looked up from germline, CDR1 is MDHEN and CDR2 is SYDVKM. V lost 6 bases, J lost 3 bases, and 11 bases lay in between. CDR3 length equals 13 residues. The CDR3 loop is CASSYDRYYGYTF. In DNA, the CDR3 is TGTGCCAGCAGCTACGACAGATACTATGGCTACACCTTC.

V is TRBV7-2 and J is TRBJ1-1; D is uncertain. The CDR3 consists of 14 residues. The germline gives CDR1 SGHTA, CDR2 FQGNSA. V shed 2 bases and J shed 4 bases, with 11 bases lying between them. The CDR3 DNA follows: TGTGCCAGCAGCTTAAGCTATATTGGCACTGAAGCTTTCTTT. Its protein is CASSLSYIGTEAFF. Filled out from reference TRBV7-2 and TRBJ1-1, the complete variable domain reads GAGVSQSPSNKVTEKGKDVELRCDPISGHTALYWYRQSLGQGLEFLIYFQGNSAPDKSGLPSDRFSAERTGGSVSTLTIQRTQQEDSAVYLCASSLSYIGTEAFFGQGTRLTVV.

The count of this clone is one. The V and J genes are TRBV7-2 and TRBJ1-4; the D is unclear. Trimming left V 2 bases short and J 14 bases short, with 9 bases between. The germline V gene has CDR1 SGHTA and CDR2 FQGNSA. There are 11 residues in the CDR3. The CDR3 DNA follows: TGTGCCAGCAGCTTATCGAGGGTTCTGTTTTTT. Translation: CASSLSRVLFF.

The chain has TRBV27 and TRBJ1-5; D might be TRBD1 (5 bases). Trimming removed 6 bases from V and 7 bases from J, with 13 bases in between. The CDR3 is 13 amino acids. Germline V gives CDR1 MNHEY, CDR2 SMNVEV (reference sequence). The CDR3 nucleotides are TGTGCCAGCAGAGGGCAGGGTAGGCAGCCCCAGCATTTT. It yields the protein CASRGQGRQPQHF.

The CDR3 here is CASSETGGPVGETQYF. DNA of the CDR3: TGTGCCAGCAGCGAGACGGGGGGGCCGGTCGGGGAGACCCAGTACTTC. The gene calls are TRBV7-8 and TRBJ2-5; 8 bases are shared with TRBD2. The CDR3 loop spans 16 amino acids. In germline, CDR1 is SGHVS, CDR2 FQNEAQ. V dropped 5 bases and J dropped 5; count of bases not matched to a gene: 13.

The chain is built from TRBV2 and TRBJ1-2; D remains unclear. This CDR3 spans 12 amino acids. Trimming took off 6 bases at V and 5 bases at J, with 10 bases between the two ends. In germline, CDR1 is SNHLY, CDR2 FYNNEI. CDR3 sequence reads: CASRETIYGYTF. In nucleotides, the CDR3 is TGTGCCAGCAGGGAGACCATATATGGCTACACCTTC.

V gene TRBV4-3 combines with J gene TRBJ2-2, with TRBD2 matching 11 bases. The V gene's germline CDR1 is LGHNA and CDR2 YSLEER. This CDR3 is built from 18 residues. J gave up 7 bases and V 0 bases, and 10 bases lay outside the gene matches. In DNA, the CDR3 is TGCGCCAGCAGCCAAGAGTTTAGCGGGGGGGAAAGCCTCGGGGAGCTGTTTTTT. Translation gives CASSQEFSGGESLGELFF.

This sequence joins TRBV6-2 or TRBV6-3 and TRBJ2-7; unclear D gene. With 7 bases removed from V and 2 bases from J, the gap between germline ends came to 15 bases. Germline lookup yields CDR1 MNHEY and CDR2 SVGEGT. The CDR3 loop spans 14 amino acids. The chain's CDR3 is CASTPSWMTYEQYF. As DNA, the CDR3 is TGTGCCAGCACCCCGTCGTGGATGACCTACGAGCAGTACTTC.

This clone was seen many times. This chain joins TRBV6-2 or TRBV6-3 and TRBJ2-5; no clear D gene. The CDR3 covers 13 residues. Looked up from germline, CDR1 is MNHEY and CDR2 is SVGEGT. V dropped 5 bases and J dropped 1 base, with 8 bases sitting between them. The CDR3 coding sequence is TGTGCCAGCAGTCGCACGGCCCAAGAGACCCAGTACTTC. Translation: CASSRTAQETQYF.

The chain carries TRBV12-3 or TRBV12-4 and TRBJ1-2; D is possibly TRBD1 (5 bases). Trimming left V 8 bases short and J 6 bases short, with 10 bases between. The CDR3 loop spans 11 amino acids. CDR3 in DNA: TGTGCCAGCCAGGGTCGAAATGGCTACACCTTC. Translation: CASQGRNGYTF.

V is TRBV11-2 and J is TRBJ2-2, with 8 bases matching TRBD2. This CDR3 is built from 14 residues. Germline assignment: CDR1 SGHAT and CDR2 FQNNGV. The V segment lost 8 bases and the J segment 5 bases; nucleotides outside the gene matches: 7. CDR3 region: CASPRTSYTGELFF. In DNA form, the CDR3 reads TGTGCCAGCCCGAGGACTAGCTATACCGGGGAGCTGTTTTTT.

This clone appeared a few times. This chain connects TRBV12-3 or TRBV12-4 to TRBJ2-5, with D possibly being TRBD2 (6 bases). The length of the CDR3 is 12 residues. The CDR3 is CATRQAGETQYF. The DNA for the CDR3 is TGTGCAACGCGCCAGGCGGGGGAGACCCAGTACTTC.

This chain connects TRBV2 to TRBJ1-1; D remains unclear. CDR1 is SNHLY, CDR2 FYNNEI, per germline. The CDR3 totals 17 residues. Trimming took 7 bases from V and 3 from J, leaving 24 bases between them. The CDR3 region is CASTNTWTAGNYTEAFF. The CDR3 coding sequence is TGTGCCAGCACCAATACGTGGACGGCCGGCAACTACACTGAAGCTTTCTTT. The variable domain in full, completed from reference TRBV2 and TRBJ1-1, reads EPEVTQTPSHQVTQMGQEVILRCVPISNHLYFYWYRQILGQKVEFLVSFYNNEISEKSEIFDDQFSVERPDGSNFTLKIRSTKLEDSAMYFCASTNTWTAGNYTEAFFGQGTRLTVV.

The chain combines TRBV27 with TRBJ2-2, with D uncertain. The CDR3 runs 12 residues. Trimming took 3 bases from V and 6 from J, leaving 5 bases between them. CDR1 is MNHEY and CDR2 is SMNVEV in the germline V gene (reference sequence). The CDR3 loop reads CASSFSSGELFF. The CDR3 bases are TGTGCCAGCAGTTTTAGCTCCGGGGAGCTGTTTTTT.

The chain recombines TRBV6-6 with TRBJ1-1; no reliable D call. Germline V gene sequence: CDR1 MNHNY, CDR2 SVGAGI (reference sequence). CDR3 length equals 14 residues. V was cut by 2 bases and J by 1 base, with 8 bases left in between. CDR3 loop: CASSYVPTNTEAFF. The CDR3 DNA sequence: TGTGCCAGCAGTTACGTACCCACGAACACTGAAGCTTTCTTT.

The chain carries TRBV18 and TRBJ2-7; 8 nucleotides agree with TRBD1. The trim removed 8 bases at V and 3 bases at J, leaving 3 bases unmatched. The germline V gene encodes CDR1 KGHSH and CDR2 LQKENI. This CDR3 comprises 12 residues. The CDR3 DNA sequence: TGTGCCAGCGTCGGACAGGGCTACGAGCAGTACTTC. It specifies CASVGQGYEQYF.

The rearrangement uses TRBV10-3 and TRBJ2-7; D gene unclear. The CDR3 is 15 amino acids. V was cut by 0 bases and J by 1 base, with 10 bases left in between. The germline V gene has CDR1 ENHRY and CDR2 SYGVKD. As DNA, the CDR3 is TGTGCCATCAGTGAGTCGCTCGGCGGATCCTACGAGCAGTACTTC. This sequence encodes CAISESLGGSYEQYF.

The rearrangement links TRBV9 to TRBJ2-6; the D gene is possibly TRBD2 (5 bases). V lost 0 bases and J 1 base, leaving 8 bases between the germline ends. The CDR3 is 16 amino acids. Germline CDR1 and CDR2: SGDLS and YYNGEE. CDR3 amino acids: CASSVDPGSGANVLTF. DNA of the CDR3: TGTGCCAGCAGCGTAGATCCGGGGTCTGGGGCCAACGTCCTGACTTTC.

This chain joins TRBV5-1 and TRBJ1-1; D remains unclear. Between the trimmed V and J ends, which lost 4 bases and 4 bases, there was a span of 8 bases. Germline V lookup: CDR1 SGHRS, CDR2 YFSETQ. The CDR3 totals 12 residues. CDR3 nucleotides: TGCGCCAGCAGCCGGGAAGGCACTGAAGCTTTCTTT. Residues: CASSREGTEAFF.

The chain recombines TRBV12-3 or TRBV12-4 with TRBJ2-1; D not certain. Trimming stripped 8 bases from V and 4 bases from J, with 3 bases between. The length of the CDR3 is 10 residues. This CDR3 reads CASGYNEQFF. The CDR3 bases are TGTGCCAGCGGTTACAATGAGCAGTTCTTC.

The V gene is TRBV7-2, the J gene TRBJ2-1; 11 bases are a match to TRBD1. Germline V gives CDR1 SGHTA, CDR2 FQGNSA. The ends lost 4 bases at V and 8 bases at J; junction bases unmatched: 1. The CDR3 loop spans 13 amino acids. The CDR3 DNA sequence: TGTGCCAGCAGCTGGACAGGGGGCTATGAGCAGTTCTTC. Its protein is CASSWTGGYEQFF.

The V gene is TRBV28, the J gene TRBJ1-1; possibly TRBD1 for D (6 bases). The CDR3 extends over 13 amino acids. CDR1 and CDR2 from the germline V gene are MDHEN and SYDVKM. V lost 4 bases to trimming and J lost 7 bases, with 13 bases between them. The CDR3 loop is CASSSPQGLEAFF. CDR3 DNA: TGTGCCAGCAGTTCCCCCCAGGGGCTTGAAGCTTTCTTT.

The chain joins TRBV9 to TRBJ2-1, with 12 bases fitting TRBD2. Germline-derived CDR1 and CDR2 are SGDLS and YYNGEE. The CDR3 runs 17 residues. The V gene end was trimmed by 2 bases and the J gene end by 0 bases; junction bases not matched to a gene: 3. The CDR3 reads CASSVPLAGGSYNEQFF. CDR3 sequence (DNA): TGTGCCAGCAGCGTCCCACTAGCGGGGGGCTCCTACAATGAGCAGTTCTTC.